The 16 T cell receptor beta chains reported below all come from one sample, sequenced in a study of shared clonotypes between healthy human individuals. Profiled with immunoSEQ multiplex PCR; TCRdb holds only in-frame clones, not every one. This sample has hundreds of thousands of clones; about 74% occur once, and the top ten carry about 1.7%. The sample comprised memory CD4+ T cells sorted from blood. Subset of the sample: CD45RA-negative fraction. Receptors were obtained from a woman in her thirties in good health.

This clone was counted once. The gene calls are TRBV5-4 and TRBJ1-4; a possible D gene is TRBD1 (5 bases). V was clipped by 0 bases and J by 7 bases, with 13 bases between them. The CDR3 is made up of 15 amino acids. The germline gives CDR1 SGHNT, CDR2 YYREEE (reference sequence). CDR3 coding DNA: TGTGCCAGCAGCTTGGGAGCAGGGATCGGTGAAAAACTGTTTTTT. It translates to CASSLGAGIGEKLFF.

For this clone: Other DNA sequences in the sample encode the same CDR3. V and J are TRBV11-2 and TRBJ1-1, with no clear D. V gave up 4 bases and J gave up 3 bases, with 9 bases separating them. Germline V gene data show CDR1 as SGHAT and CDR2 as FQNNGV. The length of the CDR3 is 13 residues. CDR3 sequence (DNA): TGTGCCAGCAGCTCCCAGAGGGACACTGAAGCTTTCTTT. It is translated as CASSSQRDTEAFF.

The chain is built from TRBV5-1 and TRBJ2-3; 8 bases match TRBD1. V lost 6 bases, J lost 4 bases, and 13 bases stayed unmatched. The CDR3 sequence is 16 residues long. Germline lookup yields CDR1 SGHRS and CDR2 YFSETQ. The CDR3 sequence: CASTYYPGTGSDTQYF. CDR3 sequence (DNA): TGCGCCAGCACATATTACCCCGGGACAGGCTCAGATACGCAGTATTTT.

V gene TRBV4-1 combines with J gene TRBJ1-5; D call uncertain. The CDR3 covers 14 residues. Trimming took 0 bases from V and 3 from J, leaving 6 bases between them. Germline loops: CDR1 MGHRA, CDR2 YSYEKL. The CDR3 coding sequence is TGCGCCAGCAGCCAAGAGACCCTCAATCAGCCCCAGCATTTT. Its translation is CASSQETLNQPQHF.

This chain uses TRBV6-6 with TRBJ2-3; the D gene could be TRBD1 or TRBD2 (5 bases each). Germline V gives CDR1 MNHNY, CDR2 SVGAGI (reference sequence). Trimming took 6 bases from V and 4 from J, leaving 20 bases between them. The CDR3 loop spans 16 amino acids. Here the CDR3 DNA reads TGTGCCAGCAGCCTCCGGGACGTTGGGTTCGCAGATACGCAGTATTTT. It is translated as CASSLRDVGFADTQYF.

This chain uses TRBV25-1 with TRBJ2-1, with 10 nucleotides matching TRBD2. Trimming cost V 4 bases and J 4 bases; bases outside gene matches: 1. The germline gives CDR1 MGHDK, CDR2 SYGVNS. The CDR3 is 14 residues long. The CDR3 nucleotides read TGTGCCAGCAGTGGGACTAGCGGATACAATGAGCAGTTCTTC. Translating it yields CASSGTSGYNEQFF.

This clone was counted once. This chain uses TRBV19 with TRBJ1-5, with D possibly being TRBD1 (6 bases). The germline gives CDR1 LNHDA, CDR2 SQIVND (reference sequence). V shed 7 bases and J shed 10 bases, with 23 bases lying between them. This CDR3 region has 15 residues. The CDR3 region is CASTKGGQGKDPQHF. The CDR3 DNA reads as TGTGCCAGTACCAAGGGCGGCCAGGGGAAGGATCCCCAGCATTTT.

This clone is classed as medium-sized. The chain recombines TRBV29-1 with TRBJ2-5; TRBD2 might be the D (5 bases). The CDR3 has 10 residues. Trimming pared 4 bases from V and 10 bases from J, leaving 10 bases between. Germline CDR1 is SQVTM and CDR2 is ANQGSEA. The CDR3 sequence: CSVGVEDQYF. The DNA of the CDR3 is TGCAGCGTTGGGGTGGAGGACCAGTACTTC.

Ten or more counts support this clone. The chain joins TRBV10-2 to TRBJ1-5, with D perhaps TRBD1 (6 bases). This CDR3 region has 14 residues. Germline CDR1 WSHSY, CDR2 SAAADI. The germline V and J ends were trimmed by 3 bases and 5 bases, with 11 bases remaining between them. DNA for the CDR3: TGCGCCAGCAGTGACCTAAACAGGGATCAGCCCCAGCATTTT. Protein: CASSDLNRDQPQHF.

This CDR3 reads CASSDSYSNQPQHF. CDR3 nucleotides: TGTGCCAGTAGCGACAGTTATAGCAATCAGCCCCAGCATTTT. The chain links TRBV19 to TRBJ1-5, with D perhaps TRBD1 (5 bases). Trimming took 6 bases from V and 0 from J, leaving 9 bases between them. The CDR3 runs to 14 residues. Germline assignment: CDR1 LNHDA and CDR2 SQIVND (reference sequence).

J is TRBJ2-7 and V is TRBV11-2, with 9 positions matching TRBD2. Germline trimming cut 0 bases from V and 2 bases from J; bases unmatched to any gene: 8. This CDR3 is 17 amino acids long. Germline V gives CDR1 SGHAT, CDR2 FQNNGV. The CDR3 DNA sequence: TGTGCCAGCAGCTTAGATGAGGGGACTAGCCGAGCCTACGAGCAGTACTTC. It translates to CASSLDEGTSRAYEQYF.

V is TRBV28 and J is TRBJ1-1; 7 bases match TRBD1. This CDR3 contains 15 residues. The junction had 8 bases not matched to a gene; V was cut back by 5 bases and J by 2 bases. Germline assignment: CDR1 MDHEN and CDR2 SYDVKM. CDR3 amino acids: CASSLRGTANTEAFF. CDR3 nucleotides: TGTGCCAGCAGTCTTCGGGGGACAGCAAACACTGAAGCTTTCTTT.

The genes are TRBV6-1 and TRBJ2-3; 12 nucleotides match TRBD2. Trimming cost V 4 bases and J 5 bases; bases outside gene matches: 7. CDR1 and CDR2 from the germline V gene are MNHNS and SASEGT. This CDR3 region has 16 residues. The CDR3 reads CASSGLAGDGEDTQYF. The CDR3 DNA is TGTGCCAGCAGTGGACTAGCGGGAGACGGGGAAGATACGCAGTATTTT.

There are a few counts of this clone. CDR3 DNA: TGTGCCAGCAGCCCAACAGCAGGCTTCGGGGACCCTAATGAGCAGTACTTC. This sequence encodes CASSPTAGFGDPNEQYF. The V gene is TRBV2, the J gene TRBJ2-7; D tentatively reads TRBD1 or TRBD2 (5 bases each). Germline V gives CDR1 SNHLY, CDR2 FYNNEI. The CDR3 covers 17 residues. The V and J ends lost 6 bases and 7 bases respectively, with 28 bases between them.

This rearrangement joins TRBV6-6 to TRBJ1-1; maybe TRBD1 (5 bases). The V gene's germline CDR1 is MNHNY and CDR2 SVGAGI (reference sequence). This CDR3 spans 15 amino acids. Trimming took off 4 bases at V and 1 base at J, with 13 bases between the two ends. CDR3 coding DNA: TGTGCCAGCAGTTTGCAGGTTGGGGCGAACACTGAAGCTTTCTTT. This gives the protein CASSLQVGANTEAFF.

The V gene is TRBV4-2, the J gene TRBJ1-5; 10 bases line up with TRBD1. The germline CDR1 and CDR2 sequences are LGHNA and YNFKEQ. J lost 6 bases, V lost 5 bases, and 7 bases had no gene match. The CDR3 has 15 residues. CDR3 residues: CASSRETGGFQPQHF. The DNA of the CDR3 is TGTGCCAGCAGCAGGGAGACAGGGGGCTTTCAGCCCCAGCATTTT.